Below are 29 T cell receptor beta chains sequenced from a single sample in a study of shared clonotypes between healthy human individuals. Naive CD8 cells lacked CD45RO and underwent positive selection for CCR7, leaving out terminally differentiated effector memory CD45RA+ cells. TCRdb's copy holds only in-frame clones and misses some; the assay was immunoSEQ multiplex PCR. Among around 2,100,000 clones listed, about 95% were seen once. Material for sequencing was naive CD8+ T cells sorted from blood. The receptors derive from a young man in good health.

To note about this clone: Other DNA sequences within the sample encode an identical CDR3. The chain uses TRBV11-2 and TRBJ2-3; no clear D. Trimming left V 1 base short and J 4 bases short, with 3 bases between. The CDR3 contains 12 residues. From germline, CDR1 is SGHAT and CDR2 FQNNGV. The CDR3 nucleotides read TGTGCCAGCAGCTTAGTTCCAGATACGCAGTATTTT. It codes for CASSLVPDTQYF. The full variable domain, rest sourced from reference TRBV11-2 and TRBJ2-3, is EAGVAQSPRYKIIEKRQSVAFWCNPISGHATLYWYQQILGQGPKLLIQFQNNGVVDDSQLPKDRFSAERLKGVDSTLKIQPAKLEDSAVYLCASSLVPDTQYFGPGTRLTVL.

The rearrangement uses TRBV2 and TRBJ2-5; D possibly corresponds to TRBD2 (6 bases). CDR3 length: 17 residues. V lost 3 bases and J lost 2, with 19 bases in between. Germline V gene sequence: CDR1 SNHLY, CDR2 FYNNEI. CDR3 in DNA: TGTGCCAGCAGTGACTTCTTCTCGAGCGGGTCTCAAGAGACCCAGTACTTC. Translating gives CASSDFFSSGSQETQYF.

The chain has TRBV7-8 and TRBJ2-1, with TRBD2 matching 14 bases. Germline trimming cut 5 bases from V and 6 bases from J; bases unmatched to any gene: 9. Looked up from germline, CDR1 is SGHVS and CDR2 is FQNEAQ. The CDR3 is made up of 17 amino acids. The CDR3 region is CASSPYTGTSGSNEQFF. The CDR3 coding sequence is TGTGCCAGCAGCCCATATACCGGGACTAGCGGGAGCAATGAGCAGTTCTTC.

V gene TRBV25-1 combines with J gene TRBJ1-5; perhaps TRBD1 as D (5 bases). Germline lookup yields CDR1 MGHDK and CDR2 SYGVNS. V lost 3 bases, J lost 3 bases, and 12 bases lay in between. The CDR3 runs 15 residues. The CDR3 region is CASSDLTEDNQPQHF. The DNA for the CDR3 is TGTGCCAGCAGTGACTTGACAGAAGACAATCAGCCCCAGCATTTT.

This chain connects TRBV29-1 to TRBJ2-3; 11 bases match TRBD2. The germline CDR1 and CDR2 sequences are SQVTM and ANQGSEA. The trim removed 3 bases at V and 3 bases at J, leaving 14 bases unmatched. The CDR3 is 18 amino acids. This CDR3 is CSVDGVPILAGATDTQYF. Here the CDR3 DNA reads TGCAGCGTTGACGGAGTTCCAATACTAGCGGGAGCGACAGATACGCAGTATTTT.

As concerns this clone: Distinct nucleotide sequences in the sample also encode this CDR3. The chain combines TRBV7-9 with TRBJ1-1; D gene ambiguous. CDR1 SEHNR and CDR2 FQNEAQ come from the germline V gene (reference sequence). V lost 4 bases to trimming and J lost 5 bases, with 11 bases between them. The CDR3 loop spans 13 amino acids. CDR3 region: CASSSPLGTEAFF. The CDR3 nucleotides are TGTGCCAGCAGCTCCCCCCTGGGGACTGAAGCTTTCTTT.

For the CDR3, the DNA is TGTGCCAGCAGCTTGAGTGGGGGCCGGGAGACCCAGTACTTC. Translating gives CASSLSGGRETQYF. The chain recombines TRBV5-6 with TRBJ2-5; D may be TRBD1 (6 bases). V was cut by 1 base and J by 5 bases, with 12 bases left in between. Looked up from germline, CDR1 is SGHDT and CDR2 is YYEEEE. This CDR3 region has 14 residues.

Of note for this clone: Other nucleotide sequences from this sample produce the same CDR3. The chain has TRBV4-3 and TRBJ2-7, with 9 bases fitting TRBD1. Losses at the gene ends were 0 bases for V and 2 bases for J; bases not matched to a gene: 2. CDR3 length: 15 residues. Looked up from germline, CDR1 is LGHNA and CDR2 is YSLEER. CDR3 in DNA: TGCGCCAGCAGCCAAGAGGGGACAGGGCCCTACGAGCAGTACTTC. It is translated as CASSQEGTGPYEQYF.

The chain couples TRBV7-9 to TRBJ2-7; D is uncertain. Trimming stripped 3 bases from V and 6 bases from J, with 9 bases between. The length of the CDR3 is 12 residues. Germline V lookup: CDR1 SEHNR, CDR2 FQNEAQ (reference sequence). CDR3 DNA: TGTGCCAGCAGCTTGGAGTGGAGCGAGCAGTACTTC. This codes for CASSLEWSEQYF.

The rearrangement uses TRBV15 and TRBJ2-7; tentatively, D is TRBD1 (5 bases). Between the trimmed V and J ends, which lost 5 bases and 2 bases, there was a span of 13 bases. Germline V gene lookup returns CDR1 LNHNV and CDR2 YYDKDF (reference sequence). The CDR3 has 14 residues. The DNA for the CDR3 is TGTGCCACCAGCGCCTATCAGGGCGCCTACGAGCAGTACTTC. It codes for CATSAYQGAYEQYF.

The rearrangement links TRBV15 to TRBJ1-4; a possible D gene is TRBD1 (6 bases). The ends were cut back, 5 bases at V and 3 bases at J, with 13 bases in the middle. This CDR3 is built from 15 residues. CDR1 LNHNV and CDR2 YYDKDF come from the germline V gene (reference sequence). DNA of the CDR3: TGTGCCACCAGCCCGGAGCAGGGGCCTAATGAAAAACTGTTTTTT. This gives the protein CATSPEQGPNEKLFF.

The V gene is TRBV10-3, the J gene TRBJ1-1; D gene unclear. Germline lookup yields CDR1 ENHRY and CDR2 SYGVKD. Between the trimmed V and J ends, which lost 6 bases and 1 base, there was a span of 9 bases. This CDR3 has 13 amino acids. This chain's CDR3 is CAIRYGQNTEAFF. The CDR3 DNA is TGTGCCATCAGGTACGGGCAGAACACTGAAGCTTTCTTT.

CDR3 sequence reads: CASSLVVSGYGYTF. The DNA of the CDR3 is TGTGCCAGCAGCTTAGTGGTAAGCGGCTATGGCTACACCTTC. The chain recombines TRBV11-3 with TRBJ1-2; D remains unclear. V shed 1 base and J shed 4 bases, with 10 bases lying between them. The CDR3 runs to 14 residues. CDR1 and CDR2 (germline): SGHNT, YENEEA.

This clone was found once. The same CDR3 also results from other DNA sequences found in this sample. The rearrangement joins TRBV4-3 to TRBJ2-7, with 8 bases fitting TRBD2. The CDR3 is 13 residues long. V dropped 1 base and J dropped 4; count of bases not matched to a gene: 0. Per germline, CDR1 LGHNA and CDR2 YSLEER. CDR3: CASSQGGGYEQYF. The CDR3 nucleotides are TGCGCCAGCAGCCAAGGCGGGGGGTACGAGCAGTACTTC.

This chain joins TRBV6-1 and TRBJ2-5, with D possibly being TRBD1 (7 bases). Germline V gene data show CDR1 as MNHNS and CDR2 as SASEGT. The CDR3 extends over 15 amino acids. V shed 4 bases and J shed 3 bases, with 15 bases lying between them. The CDR3 here is CASSVSGGWEETQYF. The CDR3 nucleotides are TGTGCCAGCAGTGTGTCAGGGGGGTGGGAAGAGACCCAGTACTTC.

This chain links TRBV7-6 with TRBJ2-2; D might be TRBD2 (6 bases). Looked up from germline, CDR1 is SGHVS and CDR2 is FNYEAQ. Trimming pared 5 bases from V and 7 bases from J, leaving 14 bases between. The CDR3 has 14 residues. This CDR3 is CASSPPGERGELFF. The CDR3 DNA reads TGTGCCAGCAGCCCTCCGGGGGAGCGCGGGGAGCTGTTTTTT.

This clone has a handful of counts. The chain couples TRBV5-4 to TRBJ1-6; D gene ambiguous. Germline CDR1 SGHNT, CDR2 YYREEE (reference sequence). Trimming pared 4 bases from V and 7 bases from J, leaving 15 bases between. The CDR3 contains 15 residues. The CDR3 region is CASSPESGLNSPLHF. The DNA of the CDR3 is TGTGCCAGCAGCCCTGAGTCGGGGTTGAATTCACCCCTCCACTTT.

V and J are TRBV27 and TRBJ2-7, with D possibly TRBD1 on 5 matching bases. V gave up 3 bases and J gave up 10 bases, with 13 bases separating them. CDR1 is MNHEY, CDR2 SMNVEV, per germline (reference sequence). The CDR3 has 12 amino acids. CDR3 region: CASSFNRYIQYF. The CDR3 DNA reads TGTGCCAGCAGTTTTAACAGGTATATCCAGTACTTC.

The genes are TRBV7-8 and TRBJ2-1; TRBD1 agrees at 7 bases. Trimming at V came to 5 bases and at J to 8 bases, leaving 6 bases not matched to a gene. CDR1 is SGHVS, CDR2 FQNEAQ, per germline. This CDR3 is 13 amino acids long. CDR3 coding DNA: TGTGCCAGCAGCATAACAGGGGAACATGAGCAGTTCTTC. Its translation: CASSITGEHEQFF.

This chain uses TRBV7-9 with TRBJ2-3, with D possibly being TRBD2 (5 bases). The CDR3 contains 16 residues. Germline-derived CDR1 and CDR2 are SEHNR and FQNEAQ (reference sequence). V was clipped by 9 bases and J by 0 bases, with 19 bases between them. DNA of the CDR3: TGTGCCAGTTCCCGGAGAATAGCGCCTAGCACAGATACGCAGTATTTT. This gives the protein CASSRRIAPSTDTQYF.

This rearrangement joins TRBV15 to TRBJ2-2, with D tentatively TRBD2 (5 bases). V dropped 4 bases and J dropped 2 bases, with 14 bases sitting between them. Germline V gene lookup returns CDR1 LNHNV and CDR2 YYDKDF (reference sequence). The CDR3 totals 16 residues. CDR3 coding DNA: TGTGCCACCAGCAAACAACCCGGGAACAACACCGGGGAGCTGTTTTTT. Translated, it gives CATSKQPGNNTGELFF.

The chain has TRBV5-1 and TRBJ2-1; TRBD1 agrees at 9 bases. V lost 4 bases to trimming and J lost 5 bases; unmatched junction nucleotides: 7. The CDR3 is 15 residues long. Germline V gene data show CDR1 as SGHRS and CDR2 as YFSETQ. CDR3 in DNA: TGCGCCAGCAGCCCATGGACAGGGGAGAACAATGAGCAGTTCTTC. This translates into CASSPWTGENNEQFF.

The J gene is TRBJ2-7, the V gene TRBV5-8; D is ambiguous. The CDR3 totals 13 residues. The ends were cut back, 0 bases at V and 7 bases at J, with 11 bases in the middle. CDR1 is SGHTS, CDR2 YDEGEE, per germline. The CDR3: CASSLGQGSEQYF. The CDR3 DNA reads TGTGCCAGCAGCTTGGGTCAAGGTAGTGAGCAGTACTTC.

V is TRBV19 and J is TRBJ1-1, with TRBD1 matching 10 bases. CDR1 is LNHDA and CDR2 is SQIVND in the germline V gene (reference sequence). The CDR3 extends over 13 amino acids. Losses at the gene ends were 10 bases for V and 1 base for J; bases not matched to a gene: 3. CDR3 sequence: CATGDRGNTEAFF. As DNA, the CDR3 is TGTGCCACCGGGGACAGGGGGAACACTGAAGCTTTCTTT.

For this clone: The sample carries other DNA sequences with the same CDR3. This chain joins TRBV7-9 and TRBJ2-7, with a weak D call TRBD1 (6 bases). The CDR3 has 13 residues. CDR1 SEHNR and CDR2 FQNEAQ come from the germline V gene (reference sequence). V lost 5 bases to trimming and J lost 4 bases, with 12 bases between them. This chain's CDR3 is CASSPSGDYEQYF. The CDR3 DNA follows: TGTGCCAGCAGCCCATCAGGGGATTACGAGCAGTACTTC.

The chain joins TRBV7-6 to TRBJ2-2, with D tentatively TRBD1 (7 bases). Germline CDR1 SGHVS, CDR2 FNYEAQ. The V end lost 6 bases, the J end lost 4 bases, and 15 bases lay between the germline ends. The CDR3 spans 15 residues. The CDR3 bases are TGTGCCAGCAGTTGGCGGGACAGTGTCACCGGGGAGCTGTTTTTT. This sequence encodes CASSWRDSVTGELFF.

V is TRBV7-9 and J is TRBJ2-1; 11 bases fit TRBD2. CDR1 is SEHNR, CDR2 FQNEAQ, per germline (reference sequence). The trim removed 4 bases at V and 2 bases at J, leaving 4 bases unmatched. The CDR3 sequence is 16 residues long. CDR3 DNA sequence: TGTGCCAGCAGCTCCGGGACTAGCGGAACCTACAATGAGCAGTTCTTC. Translation: CASSSGTSGTYNEQFF.

J is TRBJ2-7 and V is TRBV13; 8 bases fit TRBD2. Germline assignment: CDR1 PRHDT and CDR2 FYEKMQ (reference sequence). This CDR3 is 15 amino acids long. V lost 5 bases and J lost 2; bases outside the gene matches: 8. CDR3 protein: CASSLGGAITYEQYF. In DNA form, the CDR3 reads TGTGCCAGCAGCCTCGGGGGGGCGATTACCTACGAGCAGTACTTC.

The chain combines TRBV2 with TRBJ1-6; no definite D call. The CDR3 consists of 12 residues. Looked up from germline, CDR1 is SNHLY and CDR2 is FYNNEI. The V end was cut by 3 bases, the J end by 7 bases, with 4 bases between. As DNA, the CDR3 is TGTGCCAGCAGTGATGGGAATTCACCCCTCCACTTT. This sequence encodes CASSDGNSPLHF.